The 19 T cell receptor beta chains in this list originate from one sample, sequenced in a study of CD8 T cells in ankylosing spondylitis. From the 5' RACE reads, TCRdb called clonotypes with MiXCR, one entry per CDR3 protein. The sample yields about 18,000 distinct CDR3 sequences, 8.2% seen once. The material sequenced was blood. The receptors originated from a male donor with ankylosing spondylitis or in good health (not recorded which).

The V and J genes are TRBV10-3 and TRBJ2-3; 8 bases match TRBD2. CDR3 length: 15 amino acids. Germline-derived CDR1 and CDR2 are ENHRY and SYGVKD. Trimming removed 3 bases from V and 5 bases from J; junction bases left unmatched: 7. CDR3 region: CAISDSWREEDTQYF. The CDR3 DNA reads TGTGCCATCAGTGATTCGTGGCGGGAGGAAGATACGCAGTATTTT.

The chain uses TRBV20-1 and TRBJ2-1, with 14 bases lining up with TRBD2. CDR1 and CDR2 from the germline V gene are DFQATT and SNEGSKA (reference sequence). V lost 7 bases, J lost 5 bases, and 10 bases stayed unmatched. This CDR3 has 16 amino acids. The CDR3 DNA is TGCAGTGTCAAACGGACTAGCGGGGGGCTAAACAATGAGCAGTTCTTC. Translation gives CSVKRTSGGLNNEQFF.

This clonotype was seen at least ten times. V usage is TRBV5-1 and J usage is TRBJ2-2, with TRBD1 as a possible D gene (6 bases). The CDR3 extends over 16 amino acids. V was trimmed by 3 bases and J by 3 bases, leaving 15 bases between them. Germline V gives CDR1 SGHRS, CDR2 YFSETQ. CDR3 DNA sequence: TGCGCCAGCAGCTGGTTGGGGGCCCGAGACACCGGGGAGCTGTTTTTT. This gives the protein CASSWLGARDTGELFF.

At least ten counts were recorded for this clonotype. J is TRBJ2-1 and V is TRBV5-1; perhaps TRBD2 as D (5 bases). The CDR3 loop spans 13 amino acids. The germline gives CDR1 SGHRS, CDR2 YFSETQ. V was clipped by 3 bases and J by 9 bases, with 13 bases between them. CDR3 coding DNA: TGCGCCAGCAGCTGGGAGTTTGTGGGTGAGCAGTTCTTC. Protein product: CASSWEFVGEQFF.

In its sample, this clonotype was seen many times. The chain combines TRBV7-2 with TRBJ2-7; D remains unclear. Germline CDR1 reads SGHTA; CDR2 reads FQGNSA. This CDR3 contains 16 residues. V lost 1 base, J lost 4 bases, and 17 bases lay in between. The CDR3 loop is CASSLGPSSPAYEQYF. The CDR3 DNA sequence: TGTGCCAGCAGCTTAGGTCCATCGTCCCCCGCTTACGAGCAGTACTTC.

This clonotype was seen many times. V gene TRBV5-1 combines with J gene TRBJ2-7, with D tentatively TRBD1 (6 bases). There are 17 residues in the CDR3. Trimming took off 0 bases at V and 3 bases at J, with 19 bases between the two ends. CDR1 SGHRS and CDR2 YFSETQ come from the germline V gene. The chain's CDR3 is CASSLASGSGVFYEQYF. The CDR3 nucleotides are TGCGCCAGCAGCTTGGCATCTGGGTCAGGGGTTTTCTACGAGCAGTACTTC.

This clonotype has at least ten counts. The V and J genes are TRBV11-2 and TRBJ2-3, with D maybe TRBD2 (5 bases). Germline lookup yields CDR1 SGHAT and CDR2 FQNNGV. V was clipped by 1 base and J by 2 bases, with 10 bases between them. The CDR3 runs 15 residues. CDR3 bases: TGTGCCAGCAGCTTAGGAACAGACTACACAGATACGCAGTATTTT. It codes for CASSLGTDYTDTQYF.

This clonotype turned up a few times. The chain employs TRBV28 and TRBJ1-1; D is unclear. The CDR3 consists of 18 residues. Germline CDR1 is MDHEN and CDR2 is SYDVKM. Trimming took 3 bases from V and 0 from J, leaving 20 bases between them. This chain's CDR3 is CASSLLSVSVAVNTEAFF. The CDR3 nucleotides are TGTGCCAGCAGTTTGCTCTCCGTGAGCGTGGCGGTGAACACTGAAGCTTTCTTT.

In its sample, this clonotype was seen many times. This chain joins TRBV20-1 and TRBJ2-4, with 10 bases fitting TRBD2. V lost 5 bases and J lost 7; bases outside the gene matches: 2. The CDR3 length is 12 residues. The germline V gene has CDR1 DFQATT and CDR2 SNEGSKA (reference sequence). The CDR3 coding sequence is TGCAGTGCTTCTAGCGGGAGCAACATTCAGTACTTC. This sequence encodes CSASSGSNIQYF.

This clonotype has a count of ten or more. The DNA for the CDR3 is TGTGCCAGCAGTTTATCCCGTGGGGCCGGGGAGCTGTTTTTT. This encodes CASSLSRGAGELFF. The chain couples TRBV12-3 or TRBV12-4 to TRBJ2-2, with D uncertain. The CDR3 has 14 amino acids. V lost 2 bases and J 6 bases, leaving 10 bases between the germline ends.

V usage is TRBV5-1 and J usage is TRBJ2-1, with a possible D match to TRBD1 (5 bases). V shed 0 bases and J shed 6 bases, with 16 bases lying between them. Germline V CDR1 and CDR2: SGHRS, YFSETQ. The CDR3 consists of 16 residues. CDR3 nucleotides: TGCGCCAGCAGCTTGGGTTGGACAACATCGGGCAATGAGCAGTTCTTC. Protein: CASSLGWTTSGNEQFF.

The chain links TRBV20-1 to TRBJ1-5; no reliable D call. The length of the CDR3 is 13 residues. V gave up 2 bases and J gave up 2 bases, with 7 bases separating them. Germline values: CDR1 DFQATT, CDR2 SNEGSKA (reference sequence). The CDR3 spells CSARRGGNQPQHF. CDR3 nucleotides: TGCAGTGCTAGACGGGGAGGCAATCAGCCCCAGCATTTT.

This clonotype appeared many times. The chain joins TRBV20-1 to TRBJ2-7; no definite D call. Between the trimmed V and J ends, which lost 3 bases and 6 bases, there was a span of 12 bases. Germline CDR1 reads DFQATT; CDR2 reads SNEGSKA (reference sequence). The CDR3 has 12 residues. The CDR3 DNA is TGCAGTGCTAGTGCATTATACTCCGAGCAGTACTTC. This sequence encodes CSASALYSEQYF.

This clonotype was counted ten times or more. The genes are TRBV15 and TRBJ2-5; 8 bases map to TRBD2. The germline V gene has CDR1 LNHNV and CDR2 YYDKDF (reference sequence). This CDR3 has 16 amino acids. The V and J ends lost 0 bases and 5 bases, in that order; junction bases with no gene match: 8. CDR3 DNA sequence: TGTGCCACCAGCAGAGAGTTTAGGTCTAGCGGGGAGACCCAGTACTTC. It specifies CATSREFRSSGETQYF.

The chain employs TRBV24-1 and TRBJ2-1; TRBD2 aligns across 10 bases. With V trimmed by 2 bases and J by 7 bases, 4 bases remained unmatched. The CDR3 totals 15 residues. Germline lookup yields CDR1 KGHDR and CDR2 SFDVKD. CDR3 residues: CATSDWTSGFNEQFF. The CDR3 DNA reads as TGTGCCACCAGTGATTGGACTAGCGGATTTAATGAGCAGTTCTTC.

There are many counts of this clonotype. This chain links TRBV20-1 with TRBJ2-7; tentatively, D is TRBD1 (5 bases). V was pared by 0 bases and J by 4 bases, with 7 bases between. Per the germline V gene, CDR1 is DFQATT and CDR2 is SNEGSKA (reference sequence). This CDR3 has 12 amino acids. The CDR3 DNA follows: TGCAGTGCTAGAGAAGACAGTTACGAGCAGTACGTC. Translation gives CSAREDSYEQYV.

This clonotype was recorded at least ten times. This rearrangement joins TRBV5-1 to TRBJ2-1; D gene unclear. The CDR3 has 15 residues. CDR1 is SGHRS and CDR2 is YFSETQ in the germline V gene. Between the trimmed V and J ends, which lost 4 bases and 5 bases, there was a span of 16 bases. DNA of the CDR3: TGCGCCAGCAGCAATGGAGTAGCCAAAAACAATGAGCAGTTCTTC. Amino acids: CASSNGVAKNNEQFF.

This clonotype was recorded many times. The CDR3 sequence: CASSQGHSGNTIYF. The CDR3 DNA is TGTGCCAGCAGCCAGGGACACTCTGGAAACACCATATATTTT. The rearrangement uses TRBV14 and TRBJ1-3; D is perhaps TRBD1 (6 bases). The ends were cut back, 3 bases at V and 0 bases at J, with 6 bases in the middle. Germline V gene sequence: CDR1 SGHDN, CDR2 FVKESK. The CDR3 spans 14 residues.

This clonotype was picked up many times. This chain connects TRBV15 to TRBJ2-3; no definite D call. This CDR3 has 14 residues. Germline assignment: CDR1 LNHNV and CDR2 YYDKDF (reference sequence). V was pared by 0 bases and J by 6 bases, with 10 bases between. CDR3 bases: TGTGCCACCAGCAGAGATCCTTTGGGCGATACGCAGTATTTT. Residues: CATSRDPLGDTQYF.